This entry lists 10 T cell receptor beta chains sequenced from one sample in a study of blood T cells in healthy people across ages (dated by TCRdb to the mid-2010s). The library was generated by 5' RACE. TCRdb lists the instrument as Illumina HiSeq 2500. The second PCR ran for about 7 to 11 cycles and used a J-beta primer mix along with a sample-barcoded 5' primer. The raw public data were reprocessed by TCRdb itself: fastp quality trimming at Q25, MiXCR clonotype calling, in-frame beta chains only. CDR3 protein duplicates are merged, each entry listing the most common genes and DNA. Here the sample has hundreds of thousands of distinct CDR3 sequences; under 25% occur a single time. The ten biggest clones cover 3.5% to 4% of the sample. Sequenced input: blood. The receptors come from a man between 70 and 80 years old in good health.

The rearrangement uses TRBV7-9 and TRBJ2-3; D could derive from TRBD1 or TRBD2 (5 bases each). Germline CDR1 reads SEHNR; CDR2 reads FQNEAQ (reference sequence). This CDR3 region has 16 residues. Trimming pared 2 bases from V and 7 bases from J, leaving 19 bases between. This chain's CDR3 is CASSLSRDHLKNTQYF. In DNA, the CDR3 is TGTGCCAGCAGCTTATCTCGGGACCACCTGAAAAATACGCAGTATTTT.

V usage is TRBV10-3 and J usage is TRBJ2-5; no firm D call. The length of the CDR3 is 14 residues. Trimming pared 2 bases from V and 2 bases from J, leaving 9 bases between. Germline V gives CDR1 ENHRY, CDR2 SYGVKD. Here the CDR3 reads CAISEVPQQETQYF. CDR3 nucleotide sequence: TGTGCCATCAGTGAGGTCCCCCAGCAAGAGACCCAGTACTTC.

The chain couples TRBV6-1 to TRBJ1-2; D is perhaps TRBD1 (6 bases). The CDR3 sequence is 12 residues long. The germline V gene encodes CDR1 MNHNS and CDR2 SASEGT. The V end was cut by 8 bases, the J end by 4 bases, with 11 bases between. CDR3: CASADRAYGYTF. CDR3 DNA: TGTGCCAGCGCGGACAGAGCCTATGGCTACACCTTC.

This clonotype was picked up a small number of times. The genes are TRBV9 and TRBJ2-5; D perhaps matches TRBD2 (5 bases). The V and J ends lost 0 bases and 10 bases respectively, with 16 bases between them. This CDR3 spans 14 amino acids. Germline CDR1 SGDLS, CDR2 YYNGEE. CDR3 amino acids: CASSVGLAIGDQYF. The CDR3 DNA is TGTGCCAGCAGCGTAGGTCTAGCAATTGGGGACCAGTACTTC.

Only a few counts were recorded for this clonotype. The rearrangement links TRBV10-3 to TRBJ2-3, with 7 bases that match TRBD2. The CDR3 contains 13 residues. Germline values: CDR1 ENHRY, CDR2 SYGVKD. Losses at the gene ends were 5 bases for V and 1 base for J; bases not matched to a gene: 0. The CDR3 region is CAISLAGTDTQYF. For the CDR3, the DNA is TGTGCCATCAGTCTAGCGGGCACAGATACGCAGTATTTT.

The chain is built from TRBV12-3 or TRBV12-4 and TRBJ2-2; 10 nucleotides line up with TRBD2. This CDR3 has 15 residues. Germline trimming cut 2 bases from V and 6 bases from J; bases unmatched to any gene: 3. The CDR3 is CASSLSSGSSGELFF. DNA for the CDR3: TGTGCCAGCAGTTTATCTAGCGGGAGTTCCGGGGAGCTGTTTTTT.

This clonotype was seen a handful of times. CDR3 amino acids: CASSQEGSRNNEQFF. The DNA for the CDR3 is TGTGCCAGCAGCCAAGAGGGTAGCAGAAACAATGAGCAGTTCTTC. The chain uses TRBV3-1 and TRBJ2-1; D is unclear. V lost 0 bases, J lost 5 bases, and 11 bases lay in between. Looked up from germline, CDR1 is LGHDT and CDR2 is YNNKEL (reference sequence). This CDR3 contains 15 residues.

This sequence joins TRBV5-1 and TRBJ1-1, with a weak D call TRBD1 (5 bases). This CDR3 contains 16 residues. V was clipped by 4 bases and J by 4 bases, with 20 bases between them. Germline V lookup: CDR1 SGHRS, CDR2 YFSETQ. The CDR3 DNA sequence: TGCGCCAGCAGCCCAACCCTGCAGGGCCCAACCACTGAAGCTTTCTTT. Protein product: CASSPTLQGPTTEAFF.

This clonotype was observed a few times. This chain links TRBV7-2 with TRBJ2-5; perhaps TRBD1 as D (6 bases). With the DNA end fitting TRBJ2-7 better, the J assignment may be wrong. The CDR3 is 14 amino acids. Germline CDR1 SGHTA, CDR2 FQGNSA. CDR3 in DNA: TGTGCCAGCAGCTCCGGGACAATTTTGTACGAGCAGTACTTC. As protein: CASSSGTILYEQYF.

This chain uses TRBV7-9 with TRBJ2-5; no clear D. Germline CDR1 is SEHNR and CDR2 is FQNEAQ (reference sequence). The CDR3 spans 12 residues. Trimming stripped 7 bases from V and 5 bases from J, with 11 bases between. The chain's CDR3 is CASTSLRETQYF. The CDR3 DNA follows: TGTGCCAGCACCTCATTACGGGAGACCCAGTACTTC.